The 30 T cell receptor beta chains below come from one sample, sequenced in a study of vaccination and CD4 T cells after COVID-19 (dated by TCRdb to 2021 to 2024). The library was prepared using PCR. Sequencing relied on an Illumina iSeq 100. The raw public data were reprocessed by TCRdb itself: fastp quality trimming at Q25, MiXCR clonotype calling, in-frame beta chains only. Under each unique CDR3 protein, matching rows form one entry showing the most common genes and DNA. The sample table shows 30,000 to 40,000 distinct CDR3 sequences, and about 35% are seen once. 5.8% of the sample is in the top ten clones. The intended sense of this specimen's time point label: late sampling 161 to 241 days after vaccination in a few convalescent patients. The sample was CD4+ T cells from blood, taken about 7 months after SARS-CoV-2 vaccination. The receptor source for this set is a human donor who had recovered from COVID-19.

This clonotype occurred a few times. The rearrangement uses TRBV27 and TRBJ1-1; D perhaps matches TRBD1 (6 bases). V gave up 7 bases and J gave up 7 bases, with 22 bases separating them. Germline-derived CDR1 and CDR2 are MNHEY and SMNVEV (reference sequence). This CDR3 contains 15 residues. CDR3 nucleotide sequence: TGTGCCAGCACTTCATCGGGCCTGGGGGGGCTTGAAGCTTTCTTT. Its translation is CASTSSGLGGLEAFF.

V gene TRBV28 combines with J gene TRBJ2-3; TRBD2 matches 15 bases. J gave up 1 base and V 6 bases, and 11 bases lay outside the gene matches. The CDR3 is made up of 19 amino acids. Germline-derived CDR1 and CDR2 are MDHEN and SYDVKM. For the CDR3, the DNA is TGTGCCAGCAGGACCCTTCGGACTAGCGGGAGGGCCCGCACAGATACGCAGTATTTT. It translates to CASRTLRTSGRARTDTQYF.

This chain connects TRBV11-3 to TRBJ2-7; TRBD1 matches at 9 bases. From germline, CDR1 is SGHNT and CDR2 YENEEA. The CDR3 length is 16 residues. Trimming removed 5 bases from V and 0 bases from J; junction bases left unmatched: 8. The CDR3 sequence is CASSPRTGASSYEQYF. The CDR3 bases are TGTGCCAGCAGCCCGCGGACAGGGGCGAGCTCCTACGAGCAGTACTTC.

J is TRBJ2-7 and V is TRBV28; the match to TRBD2 covers 9 bases. The CDR3 extends over 14 amino acids. Germline CDR1 and CDR2: MDHEN and SYDVKM. With 5 bases clipped from V and 3 bases from J, the junction kept 5 bases outside the gene matches. In nucleotides, the CDR3 is TGTGCCAGCAGTGTCCTAGCGGGAATCTACGAGCAGTACTTC. This translates into CASSVLAGIYEQYF.

The chain is built from TRBV29-1 and TRBJ1-1, with D possibly matching TRBD1 (6 bases). The CDR3 runs 17 residues. V dropped 1 base and J dropped 5 bases, with 23 bases sitting between them. Per germline, CDR1 SQVTM and CDR2 ANQGSEA. The CDR3, as DNA: TGCAGCGTTGAAGCCTCAGGGGCATCCAGGAGCGGGACTGAAGCTTTCTTT. Protein product: CSVEASGASRSGTEAFF.

This clonotype was counted between two and nine times. This chain connects TRBV20-1 to TRBJ1-5; 9 bases align to TRBD1. Unmatched junction bases numbered 6, after V lost 3 bases and J lost 3 bases. This CDR3 contains 15 residues. Germline V gene sequence: CDR1 DFQATT, CDR2 SNEGSKA (reference sequence). The CDR3 reads CSASADRGDNQPQHF. Written as DNA, the CDR3 is TGCAGTGCTAGTGCGGACAGGGGAGACAATCAGCCCCAGCATTTT.

This chain uses TRBV6-1 with TRBJ2-2; D ambiguous. V lost 8 bases and J lost 5, with 21 bases in between. CDR1 and CDR2 (germline): MNHNS, SASEGT. The CDR3 covers 16 residues. CDR3 loop: CASYPNPDHQTGELFF. CDR3 nucleotide sequence: TGTGCCAGCTATCCCAACCCGGACCACCAAACCGGGGAGCTGTTTTTT.

This clonotype was observed a few times. The chain links TRBV7-6 to TRBJ2-3; D gene uncertain. The CDR3 consists of 16 residues. V lost 5 bases to trimming and J lost 0 bases, with 15 bases between them. The germline V gene encodes CDR1 SGHVS and CDR2 FNYEAQ. CDR3 sequence: CASSPGHHTSTDTQYF. The DNA for the CDR3 is TGTGCCAGCAGCCCCGGTCACCATACTAGCACAGATACGCAGTATTTT. The variable domain in full, completed from reference TRBV7-6 and TRBJ2-3, reads GAGVSQSPRYKVTKRGQDVALRCDPISGHVSLYWYRQALGQGPEFLTYFNYEAQQDKSGLPNDRFSAERPEGSISTLTIQRTEQRDSAMYRCASSPGHHTSTDTQYFGPGTRLTVL.

The chain uses TRBV20-1 and TRBJ2-1; D might be TRBD2 (5 bases). Germline V lookup: CDR1 DFQATT, CDR2 SNEGSKA (reference sequence). The CDR3 covers 12 residues. Trimming took off 6 bases at V and 4 bases at J, with 10 bases between the two ends. This CDR3 is CSAEGSYNEQFF. The CDR3 bases are TGCAGTGCCGAGGGCAGTTACAATGAGCAGTTCTTC.

There are a few counts of this clonotype. This chain connects TRBV7-6 to TRBJ2-3; D remains ambiguous. Per the germline V gene, CDR1 is SGHVS and CDR2 is FNYEAQ. The CDR3 has 16 residues. V dropped 3 bases and J dropped 2 bases, with 15 bases sitting between them. CDR3 residues: CASSFTPSVVTDTQYF. Written as DNA, the CDR3 is TGTGCCAGCAGCTTTACCCCGTCCGTCGTCACAGATACGCAGTATTTT.

The chain has TRBV19 and TRBJ2-2; TRBD1 matches 12 bases. The CDR3 extends over 18 amino acids. The trim removed 4 bases at V and 5 bases at J, leaving 11 bases unmatched. Germline V gene sequence: CDR1 LNHDA, CDR2 SQIVND (reference sequence). The CDR3 DNA sequence: TGTGCCAGTAGTACCCACCGGGACAGGGGGCAGAGAACCGGGGAGCTGTTTTTT. Translating it yields CASSTHRDRGQRTGELFF.

V gene TRBV20-1 combines with J gene TRBJ1-6; the D is unclear. The germline V and J ends were trimmed by 0 bases and 16 bases, with 16 bases remaining between them. This CDR3 region has 13 residues. Per germline, CDR1 DFQATT and CDR2 SNEGSKA (reference sequence). DNA of the CDR3: TGCAGTGCTAGAGATCCCCCAGCCCAAGTGCTCCACTTT. The encoded protein is CSARDPPAQVLHF.

This sequence joins TRBV6-1 and TRBJ2-7; TRBD1 aligns across 9 bases. The J segment lost 2 bases and the V segment lost 6 bases, leaving 5 bases of the junction unmatched. Germline CDR1 reads MNHNS; CDR2 reads SASEGT. The CDR3 runs to 14 residues. The CDR3 nucleotides are TGTGCCAGCAGACCGACAGGGGGAACCTACGAGCAGTACTTC. It is translated as CASRPTGGTYEQYF.

The chain recombines TRBV29-1 with TRBJ2-7, with TRBD1 matching 10 bases. The germline V gene has CDR1 SQVTM and CDR2 ANQGSEA. This CDR3 comprises 14 residues. The J segment lost 2 bases and the V segment lost 4 bases, leaving 5 bases of the junction unmatched. The DNA of the CDR3 is TGCAGCGTTGGCGGACAGGGGGGAACCTACGAGCAGTACTTC. Translation: CSVGGQGGTYEQYF.

V and J are TRBV7-6 and TRBJ2-7; D not resolved. V shed 1 base and J shed 5 bases, with 12 bases lying between them. CDR3 size: 14 residues. The V gene's germline CDR1 is SGHVS and CDR2 FNYEAQ. The CDR3 DNA follows: TGTGCCAGCAGCTTAGGACTCAATGCCGACGAGCAGTACTTC. Its translation is CASSLGLNADEQYF.

This chain connects TRBV2 to TRBJ2-1, with 7 positions matching TRBD2. The germline gives CDR1 SNHLY, CDR2 FYNNEI. The CDR3 is made up of 15 amino acids. The V segment lost 2 bases and the J segment 5 bases; nucleotides outside the gene matches: 6. The CDR3 nucleotides read TGTGCCAGCAGTGAACTCGCGGGGGAACACAATGAGCAGTTCTTC. Encoded protein: CASSELAGEHNEQFF.

The chain joins TRBV6-2 or TRBV6-3 to TRBJ2-5, with TRBD1 matching over 7 bases. Germline V gives CDR1 MNHEY, CDR2 SVGEGT. The J segment lost 4 bases and the V segment lost 4 bases, leaving 6 bases of the junction unmatched. CDR3 size: 14 residues. The CDR3 protein is CASSLTGAGETQYF. CDR3 DNA: TGTGCCAGCAGTTTAACAGGGGCCGGAGAGACCCAGTACTTC.

There are a few counts of this clonotype. The chain employs TRBV11-3 and TRBJ2-1; D unresolved. Between the trimmed V and J ends, which lost 4 bases and 10 bases, there was a span of 14 bases. CDR3 size: 13 residues. Germline V gene lookup returns CDR1 SGHNT and CDR2 YENEEA. The CDR3 DNA reads TGTGCCAGCAGCTACTACAACAATGAGGAGCAGTTCTTC. Translation gives CASSYYNNEEQFF.

This clonotype was counted a few times. This chain connects TRBV19 to TRBJ2-7; D may be TRBD1 (6 bases). CDR3 length: 17 amino acids. The germline V and J ends were trimmed by 2 bases and 2 bases, with 19 bases remaining between them. Germline V gives CDR1 LNHDA, CDR2 SQIVND (reference sequence). The chain's CDR3 is CASSISWSWGRPYEQYF. DNA of the CDR3: TGTGCCAGTAGTATATCATGGTCGTGGGGGCGGCCCTACGAGCAGTACTTC.

This clonotype was detected a few times. V is TRBV19 and J is TRBJ1-5; D gene uncertain. The CDR3 sequence is 17 residues long. CDR1 is LNHDA, CDR2 SQIVND, per germline (reference sequence). V was pared by 3 bases and J by 6 bases, with 21 bases between. The CDR3 bases are TGTGCCAGTAGTATTTATGCTGGCAGCAAAGGGAGTCAGCCCCAGCATTTT. Translating gives CASSIYAGSKGSQPQHF.

This rearrangement joins TRBV20-1 to TRBJ2-5, with D possibly being TRBD1 (7 bases). There are 14 residues in the CDR3. The V and J ends lost 1 base and 5 bases respectively, with 14 bases between them. Per germline, CDR1 DFQATT and CDR2 SNEGSKA (reference sequence). In DNA form, the CDR3 reads TGCAGTGCTAGAGTTGCGGCAGGGGGGGAGACCCAGTACTTC. It codes for CSARVAAGGETQYF.

The chain combines TRBV27 with TRBJ2-5; D is tentatively TRBD1 or TRBD2 (6 bases each). Trimming shortened V by 5 bases and J by 7 bases, and 11 bases separated the two germline ends. This CDR3 contains 12 residues. Per germline, CDR1 MNHEY and CDR2 SMNVEV (reference sequence). CDR3 residues: CASSEGGGTQYF. CDR3 sequence (DNA): TGTGCCAGCAGTGAGGGGGGTGGGACCCAGTACTTC.

The chain joins TRBV11-1 to TRBJ2-1; the D gene is possibly TRBD2 (6 bases). With 5 bases removed from V and 5 bases from J, the gap between germline ends came to 25 bases. In germline, CDR1 is SGHAT, CDR2 FQDESV (reference sequence). This CDR3 is 18 amino acids long. Here the CDR3 DNA reads TGTGCCAGCAGCCACGTTCCCGTGGGGCCGGGAGCCGACAATGAGCAGTTCTTC. This encodes CASSHVPVGPGADNEQFF.

This clonotype was observed a handful of times. This chain uses TRBV28 with TRBJ1-1; a possible D gene is TRBD1 (5 bases). Trimming took off 5 bases at V and 1 base at J, with 11 bases between the two ends. CDR3 length: 14 residues. The germline CDR1 and CDR2 sequences are MDHEN and SYDVKM. The CDR3 region is CASSVGTGNTEAFF. The CDR3 nucleotides read TGTGCCAGCAGTGTTGGGACGGGGAACACTGAAGCTTTCTTT.

This CDR3 reads CASSRTSGTNEQYF. The DNA for the CDR3 is TGTGCCAGCAGTCGGACTAGCGGGACCAACGAGCAGTACTTC. The V call is TRBV28, the J call TRBJ2-7; the match to TRBD2 covers 12 bases. J lost 5 bases, V lost 5 bases, and 4 bases had no gene match. Germline-derived CDR1 and CDR2 are MDHEN and SYDVKM. The CDR3 spans 14 residues.

CDR3 DNA sequence: TGTGCCAGCAGCTTAGGGTTGGGACTAGCGGGAACTACGAGTGAGCAGTACTTC. It translates to CASSLGLGLAGTTSEQYF. This chain uses TRBV7-9 with TRBJ2-7, with 13 positions matching TRBD2. The V gene end was trimmed by 1 base and the J gene end by 7 bases; junction bases not matched to a gene: 13. CDR1 and CDR2 (germline): SEHNR, FQNEAQ (reference sequence). There are 18 residues in the CDR3.

This chain links TRBV20-1 with TRBJ2-3, with 15 nucleotides matching TRBD2. The CDR3 is 18 residues long. The germline gives CDR1 DFQATT, CDR2 SNEGSKA (reference sequence). Trimming at V came to 1 base and at J to 2 bases, leaving 7 bases not matched to a gene. The CDR3 bases are TGCAGTGCTAGAGTCGGACTAGCGGGAGGGCTCACCACAGATACGCAGTATTTT. This translates into CSARVGLAGGLTTDTQYF.

This clonotype was detected only a few times. V is TRBV28 and J is TRBJ1-1, with D unresolved. Trimming stripped 2 bases from V and 0 bases from J, with 13 bases between. Germline CDR1 and CDR2: MDHEN and SYDVKM. The CDR3 is 16 amino acids. CDR3 sequence reads: CASSLGEAWLNTEAFF. The CDR3 DNA follows: TGTGCCAGCAGTTTAGGGGAAGCATGGTTGAACACTGAAGCTTTCTTT. The whole variable domain, filled in from reference TRBV28 and TRBJ1-1, reads DVKVTQSSRYLVKRTGEKVFLECVQDMDHENMFWYRQDPGLGLRLIYFSYDVKMKEKGDIPEGYSVSREKKERFSLILESASTNQTSMYLCASSLGEAWLNTEAFFGQGTRLTVV.

This clonotype has only a few counts. The genes are TRBV6-1 and TRBJ2-7; possible D gene TRBD1, 6 bases. The germline V and J ends were trimmed by 3 bases and 0 bases, with 9 bases remaining between them. The CDR3 totals 14 residues. From germline, CDR1 is MNHNS and CDR2 SASEGT. The CDR3 spells CASSEGQVSYEQYF. In DNA, the CDR3 is TGTGCCAGCAGTGAGGGACAAGTCTCCTACGAGCAGTACTTC.

This rearrangement joins TRBV11-3 to TRBJ2-1; 11 bases align to TRBD2. The V and J ends lost 1 base and 9 bases, in that order; junction bases with no gene match: 5. The length of the CDR3 is 15 residues. Looked up from germline, CDR1 is SGHNT and CDR2 is YENEEA. The CDR3 DNA follows: TGTGCCAGCAGCTTAGCGACTAGCGGGGTGGGTGAGCAGTTCTTC. Protein: CASSLATSGVGEQFF.